Following are 24 T cell receptor beta chains from one sample sequenced in a study of T-cell memory formation after mild COVID-19. MiXCR was run by TCRdb on the 5' RACE reads, yielding one entry per CDR3 protein. The data show roughly 380,000 distinct CDR3 sequences, 25% to 30% seen once. Source material: PBMCs or a T cell subset sorted from them (not recorded which). The receptors derive from an adult woman who had mild COVID-19 (a few samples of this study predate the infection). Cell type and time point are not known.

J is TRBJ2-6 and V is TRBV30, with 7 nucleotides matching TRBD1. This CDR3 region has 17 residues. Trimming removed 4 bases from V and 1 base from J; junction bases left unmatched: 10. Germline CDR1 reads GTSNPN; CDR2 reads SVGIG (reference sequence). The CDR3 loop is CAWTRTGVSSGANVLTF. CDR3 coding DNA: TGTGCCTGGACCCGGACAGGAGTAAGTTCTGGGGCCAACGTCCTGACTTTC.

The chain has TRBV7-2 and TRBJ2-1, with D possibly matching TRBD1 (6 bases). Per germline, CDR1 SGHTA and CDR2 FQGNSA. There are 17 residues in the CDR3. V was shortened by 6 bases and J by 0 bases, with 18 bases between the two germline ends. The CDR3 here is CASSRLLGGSSYNEQFF. DNA of the CDR3: TGTGCCAGCAGTCGACTCTTAGGGGGTAGCTCCTACAATGAGCAGTTCTTC.

This clonotype was seen more than once but under ten times. J is TRBJ2-7 and V is TRBV3-1, with unresolved D. The CDR3 consists of 13 residues. Trimming shortened V by 2 bases and J by 3 bases, and 8 bases separated the two germline ends. Germline lookup yields CDR1 LGHDT and CDR2 YNNKEL (reference sequence). CDR3 in amino acids: CASSQLVNYEQYF. CDR3 in DNA: TGTGCCAGCAGCCAACTGGTAAACTACGAGCAGTACTTC.

This clonotype was seen only a few times. This rearrangement joins TRBV11-3 to TRBJ2-1, with 9 positions matching TRBD1. After removal of 1 base from V and 3 bases from J, the junction contained 1 base not matched to a gene. This CDR3 has 15 residues. CDR1 is SGHNT, CDR2 YENEEA, per germline. CDR3 bases: TGTGCCAGCAGCTTAGGGACAGGGGTCTACAATGAGCAGTTCTTC. It translates to CASSLGTGVYNEQFF.

The V gene is TRBV12-3 or TRBV12-4, the J gene TRBJ2-7; D is uncertain. V lost 4 bases, J lost 1 base, and 5 bases lay in between. The CDR3 has 12 residues. The CDR3 region is CASSWGSYEQYF. The CDR3 DNA reads as TGTGCCAGCAGTTGGGGATCCTACGAGCAGTACTTC.

This clonotype was counted a few times. The chain is built from TRBV12-3 or TRBV12-4 and TRBJ2-1; 7 bases align to TRBD2. The ends lost 3 bases at V and 7 bases at J; junction bases unmatched: 9. The CDR3 consists of 15 residues. This chain's CDR3 is CASSFLPPGGNEQFF. CDR3 bases: TGTGCCAGCAGTTTTCTTCCGCCCGGGGGGAATGAGCAGTTCTTC.

The CDR3 sequence is CASSVTDRYTEAFF. CDR3 sequence (DNA): TGTGCCAGCAGCGTAACCGACAGGTACACTGAAGCTTTCTTT. The chain recombines TRBV9 with TRBJ1-1; a possible D gene is TRBD1 (6 bases). CDR1 is SGDLS, CDR2 YYNGEE, per germline. The V end lost 1 base, the J end lost 3 bases, and 10 bases lay between the germline ends. This CDR3 comprises 14 residues.

This rearrangement joins TRBV30 to TRBJ2-1; maybe TRBD1 (5 bases). Trimming cost V 0 bases and J 4 bases, with 13 bases left between them. CDR1 is GTSNPN, CDR2 SVGIG, per germline (reference sequence). The CDR3 length is 15 residues. CDR3 in DNA: TGTGCCTGGAGTGTTAGGGGCAGTAGGTACAATGAGCAGTTCTTC. Encoded protein: CAWSVRGSRYNEQFF.

This clonotype was found a few times. The chain joins TRBV5-1 to TRBJ2-7; no clear D gene. The CDR3 loop spans 17 amino acids. V was clipped by 0 bases and J by 3 bases, with 19 bases between them. CDR1 SGHRS and CDR2 YFSETQ come from the germline V gene. CDR3 in amino acids: CASSLDPDSVGLYEQYF. The CDR3 DNA sequence: TGCGCCAGCAGCTTGGACCCCGACTCGGTCGGGCTCTACGAGCAGTACTTC. Full variable domain (outside the CDR3, taken from reference TRBV5-1 and TRBJ2-7): KAGVTQTPRYLIKTRGQQVTLSCSPISGHRSVSWYQQTPGQGLQFLFEYFSETQRNKGNFPGRFSGRQFSNSRSEMNVSTLELGDSALYLCASSLDPDSVGLYEQYFGPGTRLTVT.

Comments on this clonotype: An end of the junction differs from the germline gene, which may be a read error. CDR3 region: CASSLVGPAGLHEQYF. Written as DNA, the CDR3 is TGTGCTAGCAGCTTAGTTGGCCCGGCAGGGTTACACGAGCAGTACTTC. The V gene is TRBV7-7, the J gene TRBJ2-7; D possibly corresponds to TRBD1 (5 bases). Germline V gives CDR1 SSHAT, CDR2 FNYEAQ (reference sequence). This CDR3 contains 16 residues.

This chain joins TRBV7-8 and TRBJ2-1; 12 nucleotides align to TRBD1. V lost 5 bases to trimming and J lost 6 bases; unmatched junction nucleotides: 5. The germline CDR1 and CDR2 sequences are SGHVS and FQNEAQ. CDR3 length: 15 residues. DNA of the CDR3: TGTGCCAGCAGCCCGGGGACAGGGGGCGTCAATGAGCAGTTCTTC. This sequence encodes CASSPGTGGVNEQFF.

The chain is built from TRBV7-8 and TRBJ2-1; 8 nucleotides agree with TRBD1. The CDR3 has 15 amino acids. V trimming: 7 bases; J trimming: 8 bases; junction bases outside the gene matches: 13. Looked up from germline, CDR1 is SGHVS and CDR2 is FQNEAQ. This CDR3 is CASKRFPQGVHEQFF. The CDR3 DNA reads as TGTGCCAGCAAAAGGTTCCCACAGGGGGTCCATGAGCAGTTCTTC.

Here the CDR3 reads CASSARRVAGGLESPKNIQYF. The DNA for the CDR3 is TGCGCCAGCAGCGCCCGGAGGGTAGCGGGGGGGCTGGAGTCCCCCAAAAACATTCAGTACTTC. V usage is TRBV5-1 and J usage is TRBJ2-4; 11 nucleotides line up with TRBD2. This CDR3 has 21 residues. Germline CDR1 reads SGHRS; CDR2 reads YFSETQ. V dropped 4 bases and J dropped 2; count of bases not matched to a gene: 20.

The chain combines TRBV12-3 or TRBV12-4 with TRBJ1-3, with 7 bases fitting TRBD1. Losses at the gene ends were 6 bases for V and 8 bases for J; bases not matched to a gene: 10. The CDR3 runs 14 residues. The CDR3 here is CASSPTLRGDTIYF. CDR3 DNA sequence: TGTGCCAGCAGCCCCACGCTCAGGGGGGACACCATATATTTT.

This clonotype was detected a few times. The chain employs TRBV5-1 and TRBJ2-1; D unresolved. V lost 0 bases, J lost 15 bases, and 16 bases lay in between. Germline loops: CDR1 SGHRS, CDR2 YFSETQ. CDR3 length equals 13 residues. CDR3 nucleotide sequence: TGCGCCAGCAGCTTGGAGAGATGGCAGCCCTTGTTCTTC. Encoded protein: CASSLERWQPLFF. Full variable domain (outside the CDR3, taken from reference TRBV5-1 and TRBJ2-1): KAGVTQTPRYLIKTRGQQVTLSCSPISGHRSVSWYQQTPGQGLQFLFEYFSETQRNKGNFPGRFSGRQFSNSRSEMNVSTLELGDSALYLCASSLERWQPLFFGPGTRLTVL.

This clonotype turned up a few times. V and J are TRBV5-1 and TRBJ2-3; D gene unclear. V was trimmed by 0 bases and J by 6 bases, leaving 11 bases between them. This CDR3 has 14 residues. From germline, CDR1 is SGHRS and CDR2 YFSETQ. The CDR3 sequence is CASSLVPVTDTQYF. The CDR3 DNA reads as TGCGCCAGCAGCTTGGTTCCAGTCACGGATACGCAGTATTTT.

The J gene is TRBJ2-7, the V gene TRBV5-1; 7 bases match TRBD2. The CDR3 is 15 residues long. V lost 1 base, J lost 6 bases, and 10 bases stayed unmatched. Per the germline V gene, CDR1 is SGHRS and CDR2 is YFSETQ. As DNA, the CDR3 is TGCGCCAGCAGCTTGATGGCTAGCGGCCCCTCCGAGCAGTACTTC. It yields the protein CASSLMASGPSEQYF.

In this sample, this clonotype turned up a few times. The chain is built from TRBV5-1 and TRBJ1-3; D call uncertain. The CDR3 runs to 16 residues. Trimming removed 3 bases from V and 4 bases from J, with 17 bases in between. Germline CDR1 and CDR2: SGHRS and YFSETQ. The CDR3 sequence is CASSSDSRAGGNTIYF. CDR3 sequence (DNA): TGCGCCAGCAGCTCGGACTCTCGGGCAGGAGGAAACACCATATATTTT.

The chain combines TRBV30 with TRBJ1-5; 7 positions match TRBD1. In germline, CDR1 is GTSNPN, CDR2 SVGIG (reference sequence). V shed 1 base and J 6 bases; nucleotides not matched to a gene: 6. This CDR3 has 14 amino acids. The CDR3 sequence: CAWSAGQVIQPQHF. CDR3 in DNA: TGTGCCTGGAGTGCCGGACAGGTCATTCAGCCCCAGCATTTT.

This clonotype was observed a handful of times. The V call is TRBV12-3 or TRBV12-4, the J call TRBJ1-5, with TRBD1 matching over 7 bases. The CDR3 has 14 residues. With V trimmed by 5 bases and J by 9 bases, 10 bases remained unmatched. The chain's CDR3 is CASSPLGGLGPQHF. For the CDR3, the DNA is TGTGCCAGCAGTCCCCTAGGGGGCCTGGGGCCCCAGCATTTT.

This sequence joins TRBV24-1 and TRBJ2-1, with 9 bases lining up with TRBD1. Trimming took 5 bases from V and 2 from J; bases not matched to a gene: 9. Germline values: CDR1 KGHDR, CDR2 SFDVKD. This CDR3 has 17 residues. The CDR3 DNA sequence: TGTGCCACCAGTGCCACGGGGACAGGGCTGCCCTACAATGAGCAGTTCTTC. Translating it yields CATSATGTGLPYNEQFF.

The chain combines TRBV6-5 with TRBJ2-7; D ambiguous. The CDR3 has 9 residues. Germline V gene sequence: CDR1 MNHEY, CDR2 SVGAGI. V lost 8 bases, J lost 12 bases, and 11 bases lay in between. In DNA form, the CDR3 reads TGTGCCAGCTCCAGCCACGGGTACTTC. Protein sequence: CASSSHGYF.

The rearrangement uses TRBV30 and TRBJ2-7; the match to TRBD2 covers 8 bases. V was pared by 7 bases and J by 6 bases, with 8 bases of the junction left unmatched. Germline-derived CDR1 and CDR2 are GTSNPN and SVGIG (reference sequence). The CDR3 runs 12 residues. CDR3 amino acids: CASPGLGLEQYF. CDR3 coding DNA: TGTGCCTCACCGGGACTAGGGCTCGAGCAGTACTTC.

V gene TRBV27 combines with J gene TRBJ1-5; perhaps TRBD1 as D (5 bases). The CDR3 sequence is 15 residues long. The V gene lost 0 bases and the J gene lost 6 bases, with 12 bases spanning the gap. CDR1 MNHEY and CDR2 SMNVEV come from the germline V gene (reference sequence). The CDR3 here is CASSLSAGYSQPQHF. CDR3 nucleotides: TGTGCCAGCAGTTTATCCGCAGGGTACAGTCAGCCCCAGCATTTT.